A selection of T cell receptor beta chains follows, all from one sample in a study of beta chain features in type 1 diabetes. Assay used: immunoSEQ multiplex PCR; TCRdb lists only in-frame clones, some missing. The sample shows 150,000 or so clones, over 7.5% of them seen only once. Sequenced sample: central memory CD4+ T cells from blood. The origin of the receptors is a young woman in good health. The CDR3 runs from the conserved cysteine through the conserved F or W. D genes are given only for firm matches. Some rows mark clone size as missing; the rest say once, few, many or name a class of expanded clone.

cdr3_length: 14; v_call: TRBV5-4; clone_size: -; j_call: TRBJ1-2; d_call: TRBD1; cdr3_nt: TGTGCCAGCAGCTCCGGACAGGGAGGATATGGCTACACCTTC; cdr3_aa: CASSSGQGGYGYTF
cdr3_length: 11; v_call: TRBV5-1; clone_size: -; j_call: TRBJ2-3; d_call: -; cdr3_nt: TGCGCCAGCAGCTTTCTAGATACGCAGTATTTT; cdr3_aa: CASSFLDTQYF
cdr3_length: 12; v_call: TRBV19; clone_size: -; j_call: TRBJ1-2; d_call: -; cdr3_nt: TGTGCCAGTAAGGAGGACGACGCTAGGTACACCTTC; cdr3_aa: CASKEDDARYTF
cdr3_length: 17; v_call: TRBV12-5; clone_size: -; j_call: TRBJ2-3; d_call: TRBD2; cdr3_nt: TGTGCTAGTGTTCCCGTAGCGGGGGGGTTTAGCACAGATACGCAGTATTTT; cdr3_aa: CASVPVAGGFSTDTQYF
cdr3_length: 15; v_call: TRBV6-5; clone_size: few; j_call: TRBJ2-6; d_call: -; cdr3_nt: TGTGCCAGCAGCATACAGACCTCTGGGGCCAACGTCCTGACTTTC; cdr3_aa: CASSIQTSGANVLTF
cdr3_length: 16; v_call: TRBV25-1; clone_size: few; j_call: TRBJ1-1; d_call: -; cdr3_nt: TGTGCCAGCAGTGAGTACAGGGCAAACATGAACACTGAAGCTTTCTTT; cdr3_aa: CASSEYRANMNTEAFF
cdr3_length: 13; v_call: TRBV19; clone_size: -; j_call: TRBJ2-5; d_call: -; cdr3_nt: TGTGCCAGTAGTGAGCGACAGCAAGAGACCCAGTACTTC; cdr3_aa: CASSERQQETQYF
cdr3_length: 13; v_call: TRBV18; clone_size: -; j_call: TRBJ2-5; d_call: -; cdr3_nt: TGTGCCAGCTCACCCGACGGGGGAGAGACCCAGTACTTC; cdr3_aa: CASSPDGGETQYF
cdr3_length: 16; v_call: TRBV14; clone_size: -; j_call: TRBJ2-1; d_call: -; cdr3_nt: TGTGCCAGCAGCCAACTGATAGGACGGGACATTCAGGAGCAGTTCTTC; cdr3_aa: CASSQLIGRDIQEQFF
cdr3_length: 11; v_call: TRBV12-5; clone_size: -; j_call: TRBJ1-1; d_call: -; cdr3_nt: TGTGCTAGTGGTTGGGAGACTGAAGCTTTCTTT; cdr3_aa: CASGWETEAFF
cdr3_length: 14; v_call: TRBV27; clone_size: -; j_call: TRBJ1-1; d_call: TRBD1; cdr3_nt: TGTGCCAGCAGCTCCCGGGACAGTAACACTGAAGCTTTCTTT; cdr3_aa: CASSSRDSNTEAFF
cdr3_length: 14; v_call: TRBV5-1; clone_size: few; j_call: TRBJ2-5; d_call: TRBD1; cdr3_nt: TGCGCCAGCAGCCCACTGACAGGGGAGGAGACCCAGTACTTC; cdr3_aa: CASSPLTGEETQYF
cdr3_length: 13; v_call: TRBV7-8; clone_size: few; j_call: TRBJ2-3; d_call: TRBD2; cdr3_nt: TGTGCCAGCAGCCCCCGGGAGGGAGATACGCAGTATTTT; cdr3_aa: CASSPREGDTQYF
cdr3_length: 13; v_call: TRBV7-9; clone_size: -; j_call: TRBJ2-1; d_call: -; cdr3_nt: TGTGCCAGCAGCTTTGGGGAGGTCGGTGAGCAGTTCTTC; cdr3_aa: CASSFGEVGEQFF
cdr3_length: 14; v_call: TRBV6-1; clone_size: -; j_call: TRBJ1-6; d_call: TRBD1; cdr3_nt: TGTGCCAGCACCCGGACAGGGGACAGATCACCCCTCCACTTT; cdr3_aa: CASTRTGDRSPLHF
cdr3_length: 17; v_call: TRBV4-2; clone_size: -; j_call: TRBJ1-1; d_call: -; cdr3_nt: TGTGCCAGCAGCCCATTTAAGGGGGTGAGGGCGAACACTGAAGCTTTCTTT; cdr3_aa: CASSPFKGVRANTEAFF
cdr3_length: 12; v_call: TRBV18; clone_size: -; j_call: TRBJ1-1; d_call: -; cdr3_nt: TGTGCCAGCTCATCCGGGACAACTGAAGCTTTCTTT; cdr3_aa: CASSSGTTEAFF
cdr3_length: 14; v_call: TRBV5-1; clone_size: -; j_call: TRBJ2-1; d_call: -; cdr3_nt: TGCGCCAGCAGTCGGGGGAGCTCCTACAATGAGCAGTTCTTC; cdr3_aa: CASSRGSSYNEQFF
cdr3_length: 14; v_call: TRBV19; clone_size: -; j_call: TRBJ1-5; d_call: -; cdr3_nt: TGTGCCAGTACCACGGACACTAGCAATCAGCCCCAGCATTTT; cdr3_aa: CASTTDTSNQPQHF
cdr3_length: 13; v_call: TRBV30; clone_size: -; j_call: TRBJ1-1; d_call: -; cdr3_nt: TGTGCCTGGAGTGGGTCGGACGGGGGTGAAGCTTTCTTT; cdr3_aa: CAWSGSDGGEAFF
cdr3_length: 15; v_call: TRBV7-9; clone_size: few; j_call: TRBJ2-7; d_call: TRBD2; cdr3_nt: TGTGCCAGCAGCTTGACCGGGACTAGCGGGAGCGGGCAGTACTTC; cdr3_aa: CASSLTGTSGSGQYF
cdr3_length: 12; v_call: TRBV6-6; clone_size: few; j_call: TRBJ2-7; d_call: -; cdr3_nt: TGTGCCAGCGGTACTGGTTCCTACGAGCAGTACTTC; cdr3_aa: CASGTGSYEQYF
cdr3_length: 13; v_call: TRBV2; clone_size: -; j_call: TRBJ2-3; d_call: TRBD2; cdr3_nt: TGTGCCAGCAGTGATCGGGAGGGAGATACGCAGTATTTT; cdr3_aa: CASSDREGDTQYF
cdr3_length: 15; v_call: TRBV5-1; clone_size: many; j_call: TRBJ2-7; d_call: TRBD2; cdr3_nt: TGCGCCAGCAGCTTGGATAGCGGGGGTACCTACGAGCAGTACTTC; cdr3_aa: CASSLDSGGTYEQYF
cdr3_length: 15; v_call: TRBV9; clone_size: -; j_call: TRBJ2-5; d_call: TRBD2; cdr3_nt: TGTGCCAGCAGCGCTACTAGCGGTGGACGGGAGACCCAGTACTTC; cdr3_aa: CASSATSGGRETQYF
cdr3_length: 14; v_call: TRBV30; clone_size: -; j_call: TRBJ2-4; d_call: TRBD2; cdr3_nt: TGTGCCCCCAATGCGACTAGCGGTAAAAACATTCAGTACTTC; cdr3_aa: CAPNATSGKNIQYF
cdr3_length: 14; v_call: TRBV29-1; clone_size: few; j_call: TRBJ1-1; d_call: TRBD1; cdr3_nt: TGCAGCGTTGAAGAAGGGACAGGGCTAAATGAAGCTTTCTTT; cdr3_aa: CSVEEGTGLNEAFF
cdr3_length: 17; v_call: TRBV9; clone_size: -; j_call: TRBJ2-2; d_call: TRBD1; cdr3_nt: TGTGCCAGCAGCGCATTGACAGGGATCCGAGGGACCGGGGAGCTGTTTTTT; cdr3_aa: CASSALTGIRGTGELFF
cdr3_length: 15; v_call: TRBV2; clone_size: -; j_call: TRBJ1-5; d_call: TRBD1; cdr3_nt: TGTGCCAGCAGTGCGGGACAGGGGTATGATCAGCCCCAGCATTTT; cdr3_aa: CASSAGQGYDQPQHF
cdr3_length: 12; v_call: TRBV30; clone_size: -; j_call: TRBJ2-2; d_call: -; cdr3_nt: TGTGCCTGGAGTCCGGGACTCGAACGGTCGTTTTTT; cdr3_aa: CAWSPGLERSFF